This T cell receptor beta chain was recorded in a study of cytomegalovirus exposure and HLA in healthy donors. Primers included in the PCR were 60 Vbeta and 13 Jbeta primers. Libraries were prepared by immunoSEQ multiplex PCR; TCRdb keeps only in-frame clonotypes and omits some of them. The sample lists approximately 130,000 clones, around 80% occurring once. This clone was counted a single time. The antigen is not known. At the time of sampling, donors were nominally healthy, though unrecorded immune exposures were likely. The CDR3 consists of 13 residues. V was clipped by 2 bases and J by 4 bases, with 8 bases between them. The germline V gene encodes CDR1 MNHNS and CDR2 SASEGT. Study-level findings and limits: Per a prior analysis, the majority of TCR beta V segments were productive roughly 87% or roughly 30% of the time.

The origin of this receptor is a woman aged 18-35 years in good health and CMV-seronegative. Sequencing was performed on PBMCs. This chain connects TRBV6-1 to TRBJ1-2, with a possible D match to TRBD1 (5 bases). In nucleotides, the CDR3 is TGTGCCAGCAGTGAACAGGGTTTCTATGGCTACACCTTC. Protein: CASSEQGFYGYTF.